This T cell receptor (beta chain) was recorded in a study of blood T cells in healthy people across ages. Study conclusions and caveats: Donor CMV status, an unknown factor, possibly confounded changes in expanded clonotypes.

V lost 0 bases and J lost 0, with 9 bases in between. Germline CDR1 MNHEY, CDR2 SVGAGI. CDR3 length: 15 residues. This clonotype appeared a few times. Antigen: not known. Sample-barcoded 5' priming and a J-beta primer mix drove a second PCR of 7 to 11 cycles. From the 5' RACE reads, TCRdb called clonotypes with MiXCR, one entry per CDR3 protein. The sample includes fewer than 1,200,000 distinct CDR3 sequences, approximately 25% of them seen just once. A further study also used this sample, focusing on T cells of mothers and their children.

The origin of this receptor is a girl aged 2-10 years in good health. This chain joins TRBV6-5 and TRBJ2-7; D is unclear. Specimen: blood. CDR3 in amino acids: CASSYSSYSSYEQYF. CDR3 sequence (DNA): TGTGCCAGCAGTTACTCTAGTTATTCCTCCTACGAGCAGTACTTC.